Below are 11 T cell receptor beta chains sequenced from a single sample in a study of vaccination effects on CD4 cells after COVID-19. Their antigen targets remain unknown. The table came from immunoSEQ multiplex PCR; TCRdb's copy has only in-frame clones and leaves some out. Of tens of thousands of clones detected, less than 80% appear once; the ten largest clones hold about 1.2%. Antigen-specific CD4+ T cell clonotypes were called by their expansion after viral peptide-pool culture in ViraFEST. On approximately day 9 of culture, CD4+ T cells were separated out. Two-dose BNT162b2 or mRNA-1273 vaccination was given to participants. Sequences were derived from CD4+ T cells from PBMCs cultured with HCoV-229E spike peptides, sampled after COVID-19 vaccination. These receptors came from a human donor who received a COVID-19 vaccine.

The chain is built from TRBV10-1 and TRBJ2-2, with TRBD2 identical over 8 bases. The CDR3 consists of 14 residues. CDR1 WNHNN and CDR2 SYGVQD come from the germline V gene (reference sequence). V trimming: 4 bases; J trimming: 6 bases; junction bases outside the gene matches: 4. The CDR3 region is CASSATSVSGELFF. The DNA of the CDR3 is TGCGCCAGCAGTGCGACTAGCGTTTCCGGGGAGCTGTTTTTT.

The chain links TRBV15 to TRBJ2-1; D may correspond to TRBD1 or TRBD2 (6 bases each). There are 16 residues in the CDR3. CDR1 and CDR2 from the germline V gene are LNHNV and YYDKDF (reference sequence). Trimming stripped 0 bases from V and 7 bases from J, with 16 bases between. The DNA for the CDR3 is TGTGCCACCAGCAGAGATTGGGGTAGGGGGGCGAATGAGCAGTTCTTC. It encodes CATSRDWGRGANEQFF.

V gene TRBV2 combines with J gene TRBJ1-2; no definite D call. The V gene's germline CDR1 is SNHLY and CDR2 FYNNEI. CDR3 length equals 12 residues. Trimming pared 7 bases from V and 2 bases from J, leaving 8 bases between. CDR3 coding DNA: TGTGCCAGCACGAGGGAGAACTATGGCTACACCTTC. As protein: CASTRENYGYTF.

V is TRBV19 and J is TRBJ1-4; D may be TRBD1 (5 bases). This CDR3 spans 12 amino acids. CDR1 is LNHDA, CDR2 SQIVND, per germline (reference sequence). Trimming stripped 3 bases from V and 12 bases from J, with 11 bases between. CDR3 DNA sequence: TGTGCCAGTAGTATGAGGGGTCTCGAACTGTTTTTT. This encodes CASSMRGLELFF.

This chain joins TRBV20-1 and TRBJ2-2, with 10 bases aligning to TRBD2. Trimming at V came to 3 bases and at J to 4 bases, leaving 5 bases not matched to a gene. Per the germline V gene, CDR1 is DFQATT and CDR2 is SNEGSKA (reference sequence). The CDR3 contains 15 residues. The CDR3 reads CSASSGGSFTGELFF. The CDR3 DNA reads as TGCAGTGCTAGTAGCGGGGGGTCTTTCACCGGGGAGCTGTTTTTT.

The chain employs TRBV5-6 and TRBJ1-4; D unresolved. Trimming stripped 2 bases from V and 0 bases from J, with 5 bases between. Germline V lookup: CDR1 SGHDT, CDR2 YYEEEE. This CDR3 contains 14 residues. The CDR3: CASSFTSTNEKLFF. Here the CDR3 DNA reads TGTGCCAGCAGCTTTACTTCAACTAATGAAAAACTGTTTTTT.

This clone appeared a single time. V gene TRBV28 combines with J gene TRBJ1-1; 7 nucleotides agree with TRBD1. V lost 5 bases to trimming and J lost 4 bases; unmatched junction nucleotides: 19. The length of the CDR3 is 18 residues. The germline V gene has CDR1 MDHEN and CDR2 SYDVKM. This CDR3 reads CASSHTDGGRGPVTEAFF. The CDR3 DNA follows: TGTGCCAGCAGTCACACAGACGGGGGTAGGGGGCCGGTCACTGAAGCTTTCTTT.

The rearrangement joins TRBV7-6 to TRBJ1-1; D perhaps matches TRBD1 (6 bases). This CDR3 spans 14 amino acids. Germline CDR1 is SGHVS and CDR2 is FNYEAQ. V dropped 4 bases and J dropped 4 bases, with 13 bases sitting between them. CDR3 in amino acids: CASSSQRGGTEAFF. The CDR3 DNA is TGTGCCAGCAGCTCACAAAGGGGGGGCACTGAAGCTTTCTTT.

The rearrangement links TRBV9 to TRBJ1-6; TRBD1 is a possible D gene (5 bases). This CDR3 spans 13 amino acids. Per germline, CDR1 SGDLS and CDR2 YYNGEE. Between the trimmed V and J ends, which lost 6 bases and 7 bases, there was a span of 11 bases. CDR3 DNA sequence: TGTGCCAGCAATGGGGCTATCAATTCACCCCTCCACTTT. Translated: CASNGAINSPLHF. The full variable domain, completed using reference TRBV9 and TRBJ1-6, is DSGVTQTPKHLITATGQRVTLRCSPRSGDLSVYWYQQSLDQGLQFLIQYYNGEERAKGNILERFSAQQFPDLHSELNLSSLELGDSALYFCASNGAINSPLHFGNGTRLTVT.

The chain couples TRBV19 to TRBJ1-5; TRBD1 aligns across 8 bases. Germline V gene lookup returns CDR1 LNHDA and CDR2 SQIVND (reference sequence). V shed 9 bases and J 3 bases; nucleotides not matched to a gene: 7. The CDR3 totals 14 residues. The CDR3 DNA follows: TGTGCCAGCGAGAGACAGGGGCACAATCAGCCCCAGCATTTT. Translating it yields CASERQGHNQPQHF.

V is TRBV5-1 and J is TRBJ2-1, with 12 bases lining up with TRBD2. V was clipped by 4 bases and J by 4 bases; unmatched bases: 6. Germline V gene data show CDR1 as SGHRS and CDR2 as YFSETQ. The CDR3 is 16 residues long. The CDR3 is CASSTFLAGGYNEQFF. CDR3 nucleotide sequence: TGCGCCAGCAGCACCTTTCTAGCGGGGGGGTACAATGAGCAGTTCTTC.